This T cell receptor (beta chain) came from a study of blood T cell repertoires in COVID-19. Germline trimming cut 8 bases from V and 6 bases from J; bases unmatched to any gene: 5. From germline, CDR1 is LNHDA and CDR2 SQIVND (reference sequence). This CDR3 has 14 residues. Per the study methods: Quantification of nucleated cells was approximated via reference gene primer amplification. Profiling relied on immunoSEQ multiplex PCR, and the TCRdb table lists in-frame clones only, not all of them. For V, J and clone size, that table is used; D and trimming come from the DNA. The repertoire consists of 200,000 to 250,000 clones, with roughly 82% occurring once and the leading ten covering approximately 4.5%.

This TCR derives from a woman aged 70-85 years with acute or convalescent COVID-19. The V call is TRBV19, the J call TRBJ1-6; TRBD1 matches at 9 bases. The sample consisted of peripheral blood. CDR3 DNA: TGTGCCAGTCTCCGGGACAGGGTTAATTCACCCCTCCACTTT. Amino acid sequence: CASLRDRVNSPLHF.